The following is a T cell receptor beta chain sequence with its context. Its antigen is not known. Reverse transcribing all isolated RNA meant expressed TCRB transcripts were sequenced. The table came from immunoSEQ multiplex PCR; TCRdb's copy has only in-frame clones and leaves some out. The sample records 200,000 to 300,000 clones, around 20% being singletons. This CDR3 is built from 16 residues. With 4 bases clipped from V and 3 bases from J, the junction kept 7 bases outside the gene matches. CDR1 and CDR2 (germline): SQVTM, ANQGSEA. The sample comes from a study of beta chain features in type 1 diabetes. General study findings and limits: All four CD4+ subsets of Type 1 diabetes patients contained TCRB CDR3s that were moderately but significantly shorter.

The TCR sequence derives from a woman aged 40 to 50 with type 1 diabetes. The genes are TRBV29-1 and TRBJ1-5, with 12 bases identical to TRBD1. The sequencing input was naive CD4+ T cells from blood. The CDR3 reads CSVAGGTGGINQPQHF. The CDR3 DNA follows: TGCAGCGTTGCTGGGGGGACAGGGGGCATCAATCAGCCCCAGCATTTT.